Shown below are 19 T cell receptor beta chains from a single sample sequenced in a study of T cell responses to AZD1222 COVID-19 vaccine. Profiled with immunoSEQ multiplex PCR; TCRdb holds only in-frame clones, not every one. This listing includes about 140,000 clones. Specimen: peripheral blood. Receptors originate from an adult in good health.

The rearrangement uses TRBV5-1 and TRBJ2-2; 8 positions match TRBD2. This CDR3 comprises 14 residues. The germline V gene encodes CDR1 SGHRS and CDR2 YFSETQ. Trimming at V came to 3 bases and at J to 11 bases, leaving 9 bases not matched to a gene. The DNA for the CDR3 is TGCGCCAGCAGCTCCACTAGCGGTCGCTCCGAGCTGTTTTTT. The encoded protein is CASSSTSGRSELFF.

In DNA, the CDR3 is TGTGCCAGCAGCCACCTGGACAGGGTTAAGGAAAAACTGTTTTTT. Translated, it gives CASSHLDRVKEKLFF. The gene calls are TRBV28 and TRBJ1-4, with TRBD1 matching over 8 bases. Per germline, CDR1 MDHEN and CDR2 SYDVKM. V lost 6 bases, J lost 8 bases, and 11 bases stayed unmatched. This CDR3 is 15 amino acids long.

The chain combines TRBV16 with TRBJ1-5; D not certain. Trimming left V 0 bases short and J 3 bases short, with 9 bases between. Germline V gene lookup returns CDR1 KGHSY and CDR2 FQNENV. CDR3 length: 15 amino acids. The CDR3 is CASSQSGRNNQPQHF. The CDR3 DNA sequence: TGTGCCAGCAGCCAATCGGGCAGGAACAATCAGCCCCAGCATTTT.

The chain uses TRBV5-1 and TRBJ1-1, with D unresolved. The germline gives CDR1 SGHRS, CDR2 YFSETQ. The CDR3 is 14 residues long. V lost 4 bases and J 1 base, leaving 11 bases between the germline ends. CDR3 DNA sequence: TGCGCCAGCAGCACCTGGACTGGGAACACTGAAGCTTTCTTT. Its protein product is CASSTWTGNTEAFF.

The chain has TRBV11-3 and TRBJ1-1; 11 bases are shared with TRBD1. The CDR3 loop spans 15 amino acids. Germline V gene sequence: CDR1 SGHNT, CDR2 YENEEA. The J segment lost 4 bases and the V segment lost 5 bases, leaving 6 bases of the junction unmatched. The CDR3 coding sequence is TGTGCCAGCAGCCCTCGAGGGACAGGGGGCACTGAAGCTTTCTTT. Encoded protein: CASSPRGTGGTEAFF.

The rearrangement uses TRBV6-5 and TRBJ2-7; 7 nucleotides align to TRBD2. The CDR3 is 14 residues long. Germline CDR1 and CDR2: MNHEY and SVGAGI. J lost 0 bases, V lost 7 bases, and 6 bases had no gene match. CDR3 in amino acids: CASKPGGGSYEQYF. The CDR3 DNA follows: TGTGCCAGCAAACCAGGCGGGGGCTCCTACGAGCAGTACTTC.

The CDR3 coding sequence is TGTGCCAGCAGTGAACATCGGGGGGCCACAGATACGCAGTATTTT. Residues: CASSEHRGATDTQYF. The chain uses TRBV6-1 and TRBJ2-3; tentative D call: TRBD2 (7 bases). Between the trimmed V and J ends, which lost 2 bases and 2 bases, there was a span of 11 bases. Germline CDR1 reads MNHNS; CDR2 reads SASEGT. The CDR3 consists of 15 residues.

This chain connects TRBV19 to TRBJ1-5, with D perhaps TRBD1 (6 bases). Per germline, CDR1 LNHDA and CDR2 SQIVND (reference sequence). The CDR3 covers 14 residues. The V end lost 4 bases, the J end lost 4 bases, and 11 bases lay between the germline ends. This chain's CDR3 is CASSSGGGNQPQHF. CDR3 nucleotide sequence: TGTGCCAGTAGTAGTGGAGGGGGAAATCAGCCCCAGCATTTT.

The chain has TRBV15 and TRBJ1-2; D remains ambiguous. Germline V lookup: CDR1 LNHNV, CDR2 YYDKDF (reference sequence). V shed 1 base and J shed 4 bases, with 16 bases lying between them. The CDR3 runs to 16 residues. The CDR3 loop reads CATSRVPDHGPYGYTF. For the CDR3, the DNA is TGTGCCACCAGCAGAGTCCCGGACCACGGACCCTATGGCTACACCTTC.

The chain employs TRBV11-2 and TRBJ2-1, with TRBD2 matching over 10 bases. V lost 5 bases to trimming and J lost 3 bases; unmatched junction nucleotides: 10. CDR1 and CDR2 (germline): SGHAT, FQNNGV. CDR3 length: 17 amino acids. CDR3 loop: CASSPRGRTSGYNEQFF. The CDR3 region has the DNA TGTGCCAGCAGCCCCCGGGGTCGGACTAGCGGCTACAATGAGCAGTTCTTC.

J is TRBJ1-1 and V is TRBV5-4, with D hard to call. Germline V lookup: CDR1 SGHNT, CDR2 YYREEE (reference sequence). This CDR3 comprises 14 residues. V lost 1 base and J lost 0, with 7 bases in between. The CDR3 loop reads CASSLSVVNTEAFF. The CDR3 nucleotides are TGTGCCAGCAGCTTGTCGGTCGTGAACACTGAAGCTTTCTTT.

The chain links TRBV7-2 to TRBJ1-2; D uncertain. V lost 1 base and J lost 3, with 18 bases in between. The CDR3 is 17 amino acids. Germline CDR1 is SGHTA and CDR2 is FQGNSA. The CDR3 DNA follows: TGTGCCAGCAGCTTAGACTCATTAACGGGGTCCTACTATGGCTACACCTTC. Encoded protein: CASSLDSLTGSYYGYTF.

V and J are TRBV19 and TRBJ1-5; D call uncertain. Germline V lookup: CDR1 LNHDA, CDR2 SQIVND (reference sequence). The CDR3 runs 12 residues. Between the trimmed V and J ends, which lost 7 bases and 0 bases, there was a span of 4 bases. The CDR3 DNA is TGTGCCAGTAAGGATAGCAATCAGCCCCAGCATTTT. Its translation is CASKDSNQPQHF.

The chain links TRBV7-2 to TRBJ1-3; D is unclear. The CDR3 runs 15 residues. Germline CDR1 SGHTA, CDR2 FQGNSA. Trimming shortened V by 0 bases and J by 1 base, and 7 bases separated the two germline ends. This chain's CDR3 is CASSLAAGSGNTIYF. The CDR3, as DNA: TGTGCCAGCAGCTTAGCTGCTGGGTCTGGAAACACCATATATTTT.

The J gene is TRBJ1-1, the V gene TRBV6-2 or TRBV6-3; the D is unclear. The CDR3 spans 16 residues. CDR1 and CDR2 from the germline V gene are MNHEY and SVGEGT. V was clipped by 2 bases and J by 3 bases, with 16 bases between them. CDR3 DNA: TGTGCCAGCAGTTACCCCGGCCCCGATCAGGACACTGAAGCTTTCTTT. This encodes CASSYPGPDQDTEAFF.

This chain joins TRBV7-8 and TRBJ1-5; no definite D call. Germline V CDR1 and CDR2: SGHVS, FQNEAQ. V was pared by 3 bases and J by 5 bases, with 17 bases between. The CDR3 extends over 16 amino acids. CDR3 region: CASSFGSRQVHQPQHF. CDR3 coding DNA: TGTGCCAGCAGCTTCGGTTCTAGGCAGGTACATCAGCCCCAGCATTTT.

The rearrangement links TRBV6-5 to TRBJ1-3; D unresolved. CDR1 MNHEY and CDR2 SVGAGI come from the germline V gene. Trimming removed 4 bases from V and 0 bases from J, with 10 bases in between. CDR3 length: 15 residues. The CDR3, as DNA: TGTGCCAGCAGTTCTCTTGGGAACTCTGGAAACACCATATATTTT. This translates into CASSSLGNSGNTIYF.

This chain links TRBV11-3 with TRBJ2-7; 7 nucleotides match TRBD2. This CDR3 contains 14 residues. Germline loops: CDR1 SGHNT, CDR2 YENEEA. V trimming: 7 bases; J trimming: 5 bases; junction bases outside the gene matches: 11. CDR3 nucleotide sequence: TGTGCCAGCACCGCCGGGGGAGGGATCCACGAGCAGTACTTC. This encodes CASTAGGGIHEQYF.

The chain recombines TRBV5-1 with TRBJ1-6, with 7 bases identical to TRBD1. V shed 4 bases and J 10 bases; nucleotides not matched to a gene: 8. Per the germline V gene, CDR1 is SGHRS and CDR2 is YFSETQ. The CDR3 runs to 14 residues. CDR3 amino acids: CASSRQGDESPLHF. The CDR3 nucleotides are TGCGCCAGCAGCCGTCAGGGGGATGAATCACCCCTCCACTTT.